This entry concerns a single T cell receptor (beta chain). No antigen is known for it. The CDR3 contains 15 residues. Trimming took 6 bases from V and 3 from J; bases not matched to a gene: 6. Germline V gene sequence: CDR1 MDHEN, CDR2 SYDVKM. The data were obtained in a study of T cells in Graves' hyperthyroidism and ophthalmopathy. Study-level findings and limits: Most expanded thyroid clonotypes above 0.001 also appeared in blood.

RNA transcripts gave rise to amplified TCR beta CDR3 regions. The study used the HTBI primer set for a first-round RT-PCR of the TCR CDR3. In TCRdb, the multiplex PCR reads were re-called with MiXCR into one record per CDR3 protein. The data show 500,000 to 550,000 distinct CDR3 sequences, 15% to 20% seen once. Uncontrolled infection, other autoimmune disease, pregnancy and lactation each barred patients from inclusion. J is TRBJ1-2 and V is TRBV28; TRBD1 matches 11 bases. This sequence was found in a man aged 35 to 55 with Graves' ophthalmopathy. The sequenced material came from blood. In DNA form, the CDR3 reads TGTGCCAGCAGCTCTCGGGACAGGGGGTACTATGGCTACACCTTC. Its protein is CASSSRDRGYYGYTF.